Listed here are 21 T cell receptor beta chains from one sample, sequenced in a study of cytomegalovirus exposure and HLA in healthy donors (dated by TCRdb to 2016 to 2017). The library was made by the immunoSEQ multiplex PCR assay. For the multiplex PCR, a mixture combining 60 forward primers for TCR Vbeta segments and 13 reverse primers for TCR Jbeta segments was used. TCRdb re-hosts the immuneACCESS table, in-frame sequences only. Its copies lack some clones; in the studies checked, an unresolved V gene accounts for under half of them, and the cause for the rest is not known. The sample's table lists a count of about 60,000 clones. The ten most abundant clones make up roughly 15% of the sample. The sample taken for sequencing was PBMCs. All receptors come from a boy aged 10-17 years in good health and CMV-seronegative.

The CDR3 DNA is TGTGCCAGCAGGGGAGATAGTGGGATGGCTGAAGCTTTCTTT. Its translation: CASRGDSGMAEAFF. The J gene is TRBJ1-1, the V gene TRBV6-1; D uncertain. CDR3 length equals 14 residues. Germline values: CDR1 MNHNS, CDR2 SASEGT. V lost 6 bases and J 6 bases, leaving 17 bases between the germline ends.

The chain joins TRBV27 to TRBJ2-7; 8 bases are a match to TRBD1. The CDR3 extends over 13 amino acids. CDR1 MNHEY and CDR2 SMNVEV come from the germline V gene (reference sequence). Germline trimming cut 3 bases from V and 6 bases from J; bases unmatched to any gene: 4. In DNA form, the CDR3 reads TGTGCCAGCAGTTTCGGGACAGGTGTCGAGCAGTACTTC. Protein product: CASSFGTGVEQYF.

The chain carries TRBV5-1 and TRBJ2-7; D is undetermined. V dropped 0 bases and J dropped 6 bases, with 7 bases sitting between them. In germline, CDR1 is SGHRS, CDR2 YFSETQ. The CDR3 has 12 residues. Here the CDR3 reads CASSLDSPEQYF. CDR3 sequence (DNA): TGCGCCAGCAGCTTGGACAGCCCCGAGCAGTACTTC.

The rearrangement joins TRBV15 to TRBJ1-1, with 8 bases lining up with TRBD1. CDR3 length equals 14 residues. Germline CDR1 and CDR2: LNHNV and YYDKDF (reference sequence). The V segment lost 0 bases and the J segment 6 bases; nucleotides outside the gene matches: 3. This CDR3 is CATSRDQTGAEAFF. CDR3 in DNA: TGTGCCACCAGCAGAGACCAGACAGGGGCTGAAGCTTTCTTT.

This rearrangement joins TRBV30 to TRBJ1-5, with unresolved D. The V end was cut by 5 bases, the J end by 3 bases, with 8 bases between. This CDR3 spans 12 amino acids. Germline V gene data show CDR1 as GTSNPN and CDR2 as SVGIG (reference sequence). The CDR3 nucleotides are TGTGCCTGGGGCCCTCTCAATCAGCCCCAGCATTTT. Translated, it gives CAWGPLNQPQHF.

Here the CDR3 reads CASSGAGGRETQYF. The CDR3 DNA is TGCGCCAGCAGCGGAGCGGGGGGGAGAGAGACCCAGTACTTC. The chain couples TRBV5-1 to TRBJ2-5; 10 bases match TRBD2. Losses at the gene ends were 4 bases for V and 4 bases for J; bases not matched to a gene: 4. Germline V lookup: CDR1 SGHRS, CDR2 YFSETQ. The CDR3 runs 14 residues.

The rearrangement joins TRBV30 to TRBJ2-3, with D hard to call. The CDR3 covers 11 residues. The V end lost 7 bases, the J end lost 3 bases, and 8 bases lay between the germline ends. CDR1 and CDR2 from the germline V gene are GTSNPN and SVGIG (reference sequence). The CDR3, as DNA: TGTGCCTCAGCCGGGACAGATACGCAGTATTTT. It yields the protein CASAGTDTQYF.

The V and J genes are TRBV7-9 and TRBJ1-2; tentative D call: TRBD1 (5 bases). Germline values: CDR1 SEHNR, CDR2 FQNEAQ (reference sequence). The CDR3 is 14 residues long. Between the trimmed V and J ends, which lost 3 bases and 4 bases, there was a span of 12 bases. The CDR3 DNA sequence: TGTGCCAGCAGCTTGAGGCAGGGTTCCTATGGCTACACCTTC. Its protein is CASSLRQGSYGYTF.

The CDR3 nucleotides are TGTGCCAGCTCACCGGTTTCTGAGGGCTATCAGCCCCAGCATTTT. Translation gives CASSPVSEGYQPQHF. The chain recombines TRBV18 with TRBJ1-5; D unresolved. CDR3 size: 15 residues. CDR1 and CDR2 from the germline V gene are KGHSH and LQKENI. The ends were cut back, 3 bases at V and 5 bases at J, with 14 bases in the middle.

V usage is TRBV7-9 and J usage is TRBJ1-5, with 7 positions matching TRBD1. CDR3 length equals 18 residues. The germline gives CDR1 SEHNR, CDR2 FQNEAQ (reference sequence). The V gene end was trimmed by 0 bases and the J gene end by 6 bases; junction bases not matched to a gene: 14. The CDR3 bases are TGTGCCAGCAGCTTAGCGCCGACAGGGTCCTTTTTGGGTCAGCCCCAGCATTTT. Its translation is CASSLAPTGSFLGQPQHF.

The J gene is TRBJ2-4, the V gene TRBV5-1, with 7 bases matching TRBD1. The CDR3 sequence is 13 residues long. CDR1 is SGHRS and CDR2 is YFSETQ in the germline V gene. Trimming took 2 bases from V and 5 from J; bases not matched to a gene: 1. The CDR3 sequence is CASSFTGENIQYF. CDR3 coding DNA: TGCGCCAGCAGCTTTACAGGGGAAAACATTCAGTACTTC. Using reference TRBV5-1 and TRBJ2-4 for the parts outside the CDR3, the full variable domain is KAGVTQTPRYLIKTRGQQVTLSCSPISGHRSVSWYQQTPGQGLQFLFEYFSETQRNKGNFPGRFSGRQFSNSRSEMNVSTLELGDSALYLCASSFTGENIQYFGAGTRLSVL.

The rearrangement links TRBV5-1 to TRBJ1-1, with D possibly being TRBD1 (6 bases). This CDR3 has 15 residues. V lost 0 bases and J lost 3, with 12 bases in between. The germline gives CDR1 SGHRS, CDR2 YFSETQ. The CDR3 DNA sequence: TGCGCCAGCAGCTTGGTTTCAGGGGTTGACACTGAAGCTTTCTTT. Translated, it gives CASSLVSGVDTEAFF.

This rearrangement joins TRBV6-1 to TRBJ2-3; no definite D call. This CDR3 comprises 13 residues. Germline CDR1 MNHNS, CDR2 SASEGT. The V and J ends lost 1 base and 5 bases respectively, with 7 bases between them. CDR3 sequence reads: CASSEESVDTQYF. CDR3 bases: TGTGCCAGCAGTGAAGAGTCGGTAGATACGCAGTATTTT.

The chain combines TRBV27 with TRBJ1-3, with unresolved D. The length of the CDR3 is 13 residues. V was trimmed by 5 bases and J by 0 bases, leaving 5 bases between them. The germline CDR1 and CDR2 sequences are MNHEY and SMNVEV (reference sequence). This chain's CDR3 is CASSRASGNTIYF. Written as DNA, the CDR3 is TGTGCCAGCAGTAGAGCCTCTGGAAACACCATATATTTT.

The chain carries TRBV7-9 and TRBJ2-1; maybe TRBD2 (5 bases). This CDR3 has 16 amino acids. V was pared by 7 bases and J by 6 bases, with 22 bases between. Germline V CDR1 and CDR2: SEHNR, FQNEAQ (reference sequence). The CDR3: CASNSRREGTFNEQFF. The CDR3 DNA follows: TGTGCCAGCAACTCTAGGCGCGAGGGAACCTTCAATGAGCAGTTCTTC.

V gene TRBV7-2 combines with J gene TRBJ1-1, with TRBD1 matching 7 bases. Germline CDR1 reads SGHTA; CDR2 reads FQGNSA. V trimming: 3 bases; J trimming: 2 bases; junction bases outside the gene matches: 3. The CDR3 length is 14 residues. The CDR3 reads CASSLKGGNTEAFF. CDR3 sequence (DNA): TGTGCCAGCAGCTTGAAAGGGGGCAACACTGAAGCTTTCTTT.

The CDR3 sequence: CASSERDRYNGNEKLFF. CDR3 in DNA: TGTGCCAGCAGTGAGCGGGACAGGTATAATGGTAATGAAAAACTGTTTTTT. This chain joins TRBV25-1 and TRBJ1-4; TRBD1 matches 8 bases. J gave up 4 bases and V 3 bases, and 10 bases lay outside the gene matches. CDR3 length: 17 residues. The V gene's germline CDR1 is MGHDK and CDR2 SYGVNS.

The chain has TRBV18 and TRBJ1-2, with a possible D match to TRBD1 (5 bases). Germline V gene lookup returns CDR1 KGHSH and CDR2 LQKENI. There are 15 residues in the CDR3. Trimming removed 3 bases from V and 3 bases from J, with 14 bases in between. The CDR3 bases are TGTGCCAGCTCACCTCCTGGGGCTGGGGACTATGGCTACACCTTC. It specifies CASSPPGAGDYGYTF.

CDR3 bases: TGTGCCAGCAAGCTAATGACAGGGGGCCGGGAGACCCAGTACTTC. It codes for CASKLMTGGRETQYF. The chain employs TRBV6-1 and TRBJ2-5; 10 bases agree with TRBD1. Trimming at V came to 7 bases and at J to 5 bases, leaving 10 bases not matched to a gene. The CDR3 is 15 residues long. The germline gives CDR1 MNHNS, CDR2 SASEGT.

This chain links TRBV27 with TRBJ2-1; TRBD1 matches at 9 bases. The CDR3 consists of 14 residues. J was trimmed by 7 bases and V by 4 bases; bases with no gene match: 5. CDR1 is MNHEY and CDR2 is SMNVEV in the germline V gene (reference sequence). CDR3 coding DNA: TGTGCCAGCAGTTCCCCGGGACAGGGAAATGAGCAGTTCTTC. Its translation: CASSSPGQGNEQFF.

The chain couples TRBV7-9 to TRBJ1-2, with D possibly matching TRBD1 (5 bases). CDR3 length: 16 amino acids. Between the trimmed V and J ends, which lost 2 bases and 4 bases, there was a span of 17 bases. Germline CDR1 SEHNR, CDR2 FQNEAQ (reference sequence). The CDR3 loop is CASSLSGGRLGYGYTF. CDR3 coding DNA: TGTGCCAGCAGCTTATCGGGGGGACGTCTTGGCTATGGCTACACCTTC.